This T cell receptor beta chain was sequenced for a study of cytotoxic CD8 clonotypes in ibrutinib-treated CLL. At the level of the study: Partial responses totalled about 24 and complete responses 2; after median approximately 62 months, approximately 15 remained remitted and roughly twelve progressed.

Looked up from germline, CDR1 is MNHEY and CDR2 is SMNVEV (reference sequence). Trimming removed 8 bases from V and 5 bases from J, with 13 bases in between. The CDR3 spans 14 residues. The assay was immunoSEQ multiplex PCR, and TCRdb's table has in-frame clones only and misses some. The sample records roughly 250,000 clones, roughly 74% being singletons. The V and J genes are TRBV27 and TRBJ2-6, with a weak D call TRBD2 (6 bases). This specimen was PBMCs, taken after 24 months of ibrutinib treatment. This sequence originates from a human donor with chronic lymphocytic leukemia. CDR3 in DNA: TGTGCCAGCGCCGCGGAGGGAAGGGCCAACGTCCTGACTTTC. Translating gives CASAAEGRANVLTF.